This passage covers 32 T cell receptor beta chains from one sample sequenced in a study of healthy donors' naive CD4 and CD8 T cells. A linear amplification protocol produced the TCR libraries from 500 ng of total RNA. TCRdb used MiXCR to reprocess the reads, holding one entry per CDR3 protein. Of approximately 180,000 distinct CDR3 sequences listed, about four fifths were seen once; the top ten hold less than 2.5%. The material sequenced was naive CD4+ and CD8+ T cells sorted from blood, pooled from several donors. The receptors stem from a pool of human donors in good health; the sample pools cells from several healthy donors.

This clonotype showed up just once. The chain couples TRBV6-5 to TRBJ2-7, with 7 bases that match TRBD1. From germline, CDR1 is MNHEY and CDR2 SVGAGI. With V trimmed by 0 bases and J by 7 bases, 6 bases remained unmatched. This CDR3 contains 14 residues. DNA of the CDR3: TGTGCCAGCAGTTACTCCCGACAGGGCGGGGAGCAGTACGTC. Protein: CASSYSRQGGEQYV.

The rearrangement uses TRBV6-5 and TRBJ1-1; TRBD1 is a possible D gene (6 bases). This CDR3 contains 13 residues. Germline-derived CDR1 and CDR2 are MNHEY and SVGAGI. Trimming pared 2 bases from V and 4 bases from J, leaving 8 bases between. CDR3 loop: CASSYSRGTEAFF. CDR3 coding DNA: TGTGCCAGCAGTTACAGCAGGGGCACTGAAGCTTTCTTT.

The chain couples TRBV6-6 to TRBJ1-1; D might be TRBD1 (6 bases). This CDR3 is built from 16 residues. Germline lookup yields CDR1 MNHNY and CDR2 SVGAGI (reference sequence). Trimming took 5 bases from V and 4 from J, leaving 20 bases between them. The chain's CDR3 is CASSPLPGADFTEAFF. CDR3 nucleotides: TGTGCCAGCAGTCCCCTCCCGGGGGCTGATTTCACTGAAGCTTTCTTT.

This chain connects TRBV19 to TRBJ1-2; D call uncertain. Germline-derived CDR1 and CDR2 are LNHDA and SQIVND (reference sequence). V was shortened by 7 bases and J by 4 bases, with 16 bases between the two germline ends. CDR3 size: 14 residues. CDR3 loop: CASNSGRDGYGYTF. In DNA, the CDR3 is TGTGCCAGTAATAGTGGACGAGACGGCTATGGCTACACCTTC.

This clonotype was counted a few times. The gene calls are TRBV6-6 and TRBJ2-7; maybe TRBD2 (5 bases). The CDR3 is made up of 14 amino acids. The germline gives CDR1 MNHNY, CDR2 SVGAGI (reference sequence). The V end was cut by 1 base, the J end by 2 bases, with 9 bases between. The CDR3 coding sequence is TGTGCCAGCAGTTACTACGGGGTCCCCTACGAGCAGTACTTC. It encodes CASSYYGVPYEQYF.

This clonotype was counted once. The rearrangement links TRBV14 to TRBJ2-3; 7 positions agree with TRBD2. With 0 bases clipped from V and 2 bases from J, the junction kept 8 bases outside the gene matches. The CDR3 covers 17 residues. Germline CDR1 is SGHDN and CDR2 is FVKESK. CDR3 coding DNA: TGTGCCAGCAGCCAAGAGGGGAGGGCCAGGACCACAGATACGCAGTATTTT. It codes for CASSQEGRARTTDTQYF. Full variable domain (outside the CDR3, taken from reference TRBV14 and TRBJ2-3): EAGVTQFPSHSVIEKGQTVTLRCDPISGHDNLYWYRRVMGKEIKFLLHFVKESKQDESGMPNNRFLAERTGGTYSTLKVQPAELEDSGVYFCASSQEGRARTTDTQYFGPGTRLTVL.

The chain recombines TRBV27 with TRBJ2-7; possibly TRBD1 or TRBD2 for D (6 bases each). Germline CDR1 and CDR2: MNHEY and SMNVEV (reference sequence). This CDR3 spans 14 amino acids. Between the trimmed V and J ends, which lost 2 bases and 3 bases, there was a span of 11 bases. DNA for the CDR3: TGTGCCAGCAGTTTAGGCAGGGGAGGCTACGAGCAGTACTTC. It is translated as CASSLGRGGYEQYF.

This chain uses TRBV4-1 with TRBJ2-7; 7 nucleotides agree with TRBD1. CDR1 and CDR2 from the germline V gene are MGHRA and YSYEKL. The V and J ends lost 4 bases and 6 bases, in that order; junction bases with no gene match: 6. The CDR3 is 13 residues long. In DNA form, the CDR3 reads TGCGCCAGCAGCCCCCGACAGGGCGGCGAGCAGTACTTC. Protein product: CASSPRQGGEQYF.

The chain combines TRBV30 with TRBJ1-1, with TRBD1 as a possible D gene (5 bases). Germline assignment: CDR1 GTSNPN and CDR2 SVGIG (reference sequence). Trimming stripped 5 bases from V and 1 base from J, with 20 bases between. This CDR3 is 16 amino acids long. The CDR3 coding sequence is TGTGCCTGGTCGGGTTCCCACGGCAGGGCGAACACTGAAGCTTTCTTT. Translated, it gives CAWSGSHGRANTEAFF.

This rearrangement joins TRBV6-5 to TRBJ2-4; 8 bases agree with TRBD2. V shed 2 bases and J 14 bases; nucleotides not matched to a gene: 17. Germline V gene data show CDR1 as MNHEY and CDR2 as SVGAGI. The CDR3 totals 16 residues. This CDR3 reads CASSYQPPGLVVAEYF. For the CDR3, the DNA is TGTGCCAGCAGTTACCAACCTCCGGGACTAGTGGTGGCGGAGTACTTC.

The rearrangement links TRBV29-1 to TRBJ2-2, with 7 nucleotides matching TRBD1. V shed 6 bases and J 2 bases; nucleotides not matched to a gene: 6. The CDR3 has 14 residues. Germline loops: CDR1 SQVTM, CDR2 ANQGSEA. The CDR3 loop is CSVVGDSNTGELFF. The DNA of the CDR3 is TGCAGCGTGGTCGGGGACAGCAACACCGGGGAGCTGTTTTTT.

J is TRBJ2-7 and V is TRBV5-5; the match to TRBD1 covers 9 bases. J gave up 2 bases and V 1 base, and 10 bases lay outside the gene matches. Per the germline V gene, CDR1 is SGHKS and CDR2 is YYEKEE (reference sequence). This CDR3 is 17 amino acids long. In DNA, the CDR3 is TGTGCCAGCAGCTTGTCGGGCGTAAGGGACAGGGCCTACGAGCAGTACTTC. This translates into CASSLSGVRDRAYEQYF.

This rearrangement joins TRBV12-3 or TRBV12-4 to TRBJ2-7, with 9 bases identical to TRBD2. The trim removed 1 base at V and 7 bases at J, leaving 2 bases unmatched. This CDR3 is built from 13 residues. For the CDR3, the DNA is TGTGCCAGCAGTTTAGGGCTAGCGGGAGAGCAGTACTTC. Translated: CASSLGLAGEQYF.

This clonotype turned up a few times. This chain uses TRBV29-1 with TRBJ2-1; D unresolved. Between the trimmed V and J ends, which lost 4 bases and 4 bases, there was a span of 11 bases. Germline CDR1 reads SQVTM; CDR2 reads ANQGSEA. The CDR3 contains 13 residues. The CDR3 nucleotides read TGCAGCGTTGTACTCATAAATTACAATGAGCAGTTCTTC. As protein: CSVVLINYNEQFF.

On this clonotype: Because it lacks the conserved phenylalanine or tryptophan at the end, this CDR3 is likely a read error. The rearrangement joins TRBV29-1 to TRBJ2-1; maybe TRBD1 (6 bases). The CDR3 sequence is 15 residues long. Trimming took off 4 bases at V and 3 bases at J, with 16 bases between the two ends. Looked up from germline, CDR1 is SQVTM and CDR2 is ANQGSEA. This CDR3 reads CSVVPGAGIYNEQFL. The CDR3, as DNA: TGCAGCGTTGTTCCAGGGGCAGGGATCTACAATGAGCAGTTCCTC.

The table lists this clonotype with a few counts. The V and J genes are TRBV6-5 and TRBJ2-1, with 9 nucleotides matching TRBD2. CDR1 MNHEY and CDR2 SVGAGI come from the germline V gene. V trimming: 6 bases; J trimming: 2 bases; junction bases outside the gene matches: 5. This CDR3 is built from 15 residues. The CDR3 coding sequence is TGTGCCAGCAGCAAGGCTAGCGGGACCTACAATGAGCAGTTCTTC. This encodes CASSKASGTYNEQFF.

The gene calls are TRBV6-5 and TRBJ2-7, with unresolved D. Germline V gene data show CDR1 as MNHEY and CDR2 as SVGAGI. The CDR3 is 12 amino acids. The V end lost 5 bases, the J end lost 6 bases, and 11 bases lay between the germline ends. In DNA form, the CDR3 reads TGTGCCAGCAGTGGAAGTTCTCTCGAGCAGTACTTC. This encodes CASSGSSLEQYF.

This clonotype appeared once. The chain carries TRBV6-2 or TRBV6-3 and TRBJ2-7; tentatively, D is TRBD2 (6 bases). This CDR3 region has 15 residues. Germline V lookup: CDR1 MNHEY, CDR2 SVGEGT. Trimming took off 0 bases at V and 2 bases at J, with 11 bases between the two ends. In nucleotides, the CDR3 is TGTGCCAGCAGTTACTCAGGGAGGAGAACCTACGAGCAGTACTTC. This gives the protein CASSYSGRRTYEQYF.

This CDR3 is CASSPEGGITDTQYF. The CDR3 region has the DNA TGTGCCAGCAGTCCGGAGGGGGGAATCACAGATACGCAGTATTTT. The chain is built from TRBV6-5 and TRBJ2-3; the D call may be TRBD1 or TRBD2 (6 bases each). Germline CDR1 MNHEY, CDR2 SVGAGI. The V gene lost 5 bases and the J gene lost 2 bases, with 14 bases spanning the gap. The length of the CDR3 is 15 residues.

This clonotype appeared a single time. The V gene is TRBV5-1, the J gene TRBJ2-3; 13 bases line up with TRBD2. The CDR3 has 16 amino acids. V was pared by 5 bases and J by 5 bases, with 8 bases of the junction left unmatched. CDR1 is SGHRS and CDR2 is YFSETQ in the germline V gene. CDR3 loop: CASRARTSGSQDTQYF. The CDR3 nucleotides are TGCGCCAGCAGGGCCCGGACTAGCGGGAGCCAAGATACGCAGTATTTT.

The gene calls are TRBV29-1 and TRBJ2-1; no clear D gene. The V and J ends lost 0 bases and 10 bases respectively, with 13 bases between them. CDR3 length equals 13 residues. Germline assignment: CDR1 SQVTM and CDR2 ANQGSEA. The CDR3: CSVEDPFVSEQFF. CDR3 nucleotides: TGCAGCGTTGAAGATCCTTTCGTTAGCGAGCAGTTCTTC.

The rearrangement joins TRBV5-4 to TRBJ2-3; 10 nucleotides agree with TRBD2. This CDR3 spans 16 amino acids. Germline CDR1 reads SGHNT; CDR2 reads YYREEE (reference sequence). V lost 3 bases to trimming and J lost 0 bases; unmatched junction nucleotides: 4. The CDR3 DNA sequence: TGTGCCAGCAGCTCGACTAGCGGGTCAAGCACAGATACGCAGTATTTT. This gives the protein CASSSTSGSSTDTQYF.

The chain recombines TRBV19 with TRBJ2-5, with TRBD2 matching over 13 bases. CDR1 and CDR2 from the germline V gene are LNHDA and SQIVND (reference sequence). The CDR3 is 18 residues long. J gave up 3 bases and V 3 bases, and 10 bases lay outside the gene matches. CDR3 sequence (DNA): TGTGCCAGTAGTATGTGGACTAGCGGGAGAAGGGGCGAAGAGACCCAGTACTTC. Encoded protein: CASSMWTSGRRGEETQYF.

The chain uses TRBV15 and TRBJ1-2; D unresolved. Per the germline V gene, CDR1 is LNHNV and CDR2 is YYDKDF (reference sequence). The CDR3 runs to 12 residues. V lost 1 base to trimming and J lost 4 bases, with 4 bases between them. The CDR3 region is CATSRAGYGYTF. Here the CDR3 DNA reads TGTGCCACCAGCAGAGCCGGCTATGGCTACACCTTC. The full variable domain, with the rest looked up from reference TRBV15 and TRBJ1-2, is DAMVIQNPRYQVTQFGKPVTLSCSQTLNHNVMYWYQQKSSQAPKLLFHYYDKDFNNEADTPDNFQSRRPNTSFCFLDIRSPGLGDTAMYLCATSRAGYGYTFGSGTRLTVV.

This clonotype was seen more than once but under ten times. The V gene is TRBV5-4, the J gene TRBJ2-3; 7 positions agree with TRBD2. The CDR3 is 17 amino acids. CDR1 and CDR2 (germline): SGHNT, YYREEE (reference sequence). With V trimmed by 0 bases and J by 3 bases, 10 bases remained unmatched. CDR3 DNA sequence: TGTGCCAGCAGCTTGGGAGTCGCGGGAGCGGGGACAGATACGCAGTATTTT. Translation: CASSLGVAGAGTDTQYF.

J is TRBJ1-2 and V is TRBV19; D remains unclear. From germline, CDR1 is LNHDA and CDR2 SQIVND (reference sequence). V was shortened by 6 bases and J by 7 bases, with 18 bases between the two germline ends. The CDR3 length is 14 residues. The CDR3 DNA reads TGTGCCAGTAGACTCGCTGGAGGCACGCGTGGCTACACCTTC. Translating gives CASRLAGGTRGYTF.

The gene calls are TRBV29-1 and TRBJ1-4; D is unresolved. Germline-derived CDR1 and CDR2 are SQVTM and ANQGSEA. The V end was cut by 2 bases, the J end by 0 bases, with 4 bases between. This CDR3 is 13 amino acids long. CDR3 in DNA: TGCAGCGTTGAAAGGGCAACTAATGAAAAACTGTTTTTT. It specifies CSVERATNEKLFF. The entire variable domain, with the rest obtained from reference TRBV29-1 and TRBJ1-4, is as follows: SAVISQKPSRDICQRGTSLTIQCQVDSQVTMMFWYRQQPGQSLTLIATANQGSEATYESGFVIDKFPISRPNLTFSTLTVSNMSPEDSSIYLCSVERATNEKLFFGSGTQLSVL.

This chain links TRBV5-1 with TRBJ2-7; 7 nucleotides line up with TRBD2. Germline lookup yields CDR1 SGHRS and CDR2 YFSETQ. Trimming cost V 5 bases and J 5 bases; bases outside gene matches: 16. The CDR3 consists of 16 residues. The CDR3 DNA sequence: TGCGCCAGCAGATCCGGGGGGAAGGGTGCTCTCGACGAGCAGTACTTC. Amino acids: CASRSGGKGALDEQYF.

The chain combines TRBV27 with TRBJ1-1; 8 nucleotides align to TRBD1. The germline gives CDR1 MNHEY, CDR2 SMNVEV (reference sequence). V gave up 0 bases and J gave up 8 bases; unmatched junction bases: 2. There are 13 residues in the CDR3. The CDR3 loop reads CASSLSGDREAFF. Written as DNA, the CDR3 is TGTGCCAGCAGTTTATCAGGGGACAGGGAAGCTTTCTTT.

The chain couples TRBV25-1 to TRBJ1-2; a possible D gene is TRBD1 (6 bases). V lost 3 bases and J 8 bases, leaving 16 bases between the germline ends. Germline lookup yields CDR1 MGHDK and CDR2 SYGVNS. The length of the CDR3 is 14 residues. The CDR3 DNA reads as TGTGCCAGCAGTGATAACGGGACACCTCTAGGCTACACCTTC. Translation gives CASSDNGTPLGYTF.

The V gene is TRBV6-6, the J gene TRBJ2-5; D may be TRBD1 (5 bases). Germline V CDR1 and CDR2: MNHNY, SVGAGI (reference sequence). This CDR3 region has 14 residues. V was pared by 0 bases and J by 3 bases, with 8 bases between. In nucleotides, the CDR3 is TGTGCCAGCAGTTACTCGGGGCGAGAAGAGACCCAGTACTTC. It codes for CASSYSGREETQYF.

In DNA form, the CDR3 reads TGCGCCAGCAGCTTGGATGGGGACTATGGCTACACCTTC. Its protein is CASSLDGDYGYTF. The V gene is TRBV5-1, the J gene TRBJ1-2; D gene uncertain. Per germline, CDR1 SGHRS and CDR2 YFSETQ. This CDR3 is 13 amino acids long. V was trimmed by 0 bases and J by 3 bases, leaving 6 bases between them. The variable domain in full, completed from reference TRBV5-1 and TRBJ1-2, reads KAGVTQTPRYLIKTRGQQVTLSCSPISGHRSVSWYQQTPGQGLQFLFEYFSETQRNKGNFPGRFSGRQFSNSRSEMNVSTLELGDSALYLCASSLDGDYGYTFGSGTRLTVV.